Below, 16 T cell receptor beta chains from the same sample are listed, as sequenced in a study of blood T cell repertoires in COVID-19. The data were produced by immunoSEQ multiplex PCR, yet TCRdb's version contains in-frame clones alone and is incomplete. This sample has roughly 380,000 clones, with approximately 84% found just once. Sequenced sample: PBMCs or T cells enriched from blood (not recorded which). These TCRs come from a woman in her twenties or thirties who had recovered from COVID-19.

The genes are TRBV4-2 and TRBJ2-5; a weak D match, TRBD2 (6 bases). Per the germline V gene, CDR1 is LGHNA and CDR2 is YNFKEQ. This CDR3 comprises 17 residues. The V end was cut by 4 bases, the J end by 5 bases, with 23 bases between. The CDR3 loop reads CASSRGQAGRDAETQYF. As DNA, the CDR3 is TGTGCCAGCAGCCGAGGTCAAGCGGGTCGAGATGCGGAGACCCAGTACTTC.

This chain connects TRBV5-1 to TRBJ2-6; unclear D gene. The CDR3 totals 13 residues. With 7 bases removed from V and 4 bases from J, the gap between germline ends came to 9 bases. Germline V CDR1 and CDR2: SGHRS, YFSETQ. The CDR3: CASAVEGANVLTF. CDR3 nucleotides: TGCGCCAGCGCGGTCGAGGGGGCCAACGTCCTGACTTTC.

This chain connects TRBV25-1 to TRBJ2-3; 7 positions agree with TRBD2. The germline gives CDR1 MGHDK, CDR2 SYGVNS. The CDR3 is 14 amino acids. V dropped 10 bases and J dropped 2; count of bases not matched to a gene: 9. In DNA, the CDR3 is TGTGCCACAATCGACGGGAGGACCACAGATACGCAGTATTTT. This sequence encodes CATIDGRTTDTQYF. The full variable domain, its missing parts supplied by reference TRBV25-1 and TRBJ2-3, is EADIYQTPRYLVIGTGKKITLECSQTMGHDKMYWYQQDPGMELHLIHYSYGVNSTEKGDLSSESTVSRIRTEHFPLTLESARPSHTSQYLCATIDGRTTDTQYFGPGTRLTVL.

This chain links TRBV4-1 with TRBJ1-2; D is possibly TRBD1 (5 bases). V was pared by 1 base and J by 0 bases, with 18 bases between. The CDR3 totals 18 residues. Germline loops: CDR1 MGHRA, CDR2 YSYEKL. The DNA for the CDR3 is TGCGCCAGCAGCCAAGTGGCCGTAGGGGCGGAAGCTAACTATGGCTACACCTTC. Its translation is CASSQVAVGAEANYGYTF.

This clone was seen only a few times. The V gene is TRBV18, the J gene TRBJ1-1, with no clear D. The CDR3 sequence is 12 residues long. The V and J ends lost 3 bases and 7 bases respectively, with 9 bases between them. In germline, CDR1 is KGHSH, CDR2 LQKENI. The CDR3 is CASSPRTGEAFF. DNA of the CDR3: TGTGCCAGCTCACCCCGCACGGGTGAAGCTTTCTTT.

The chain couples TRBV27 to TRBJ1-3; no clear D. The CDR3 is 15 residues long. The germline V gene encodes CDR1 MNHEY and CDR2 SMNVEV (reference sequence). V gave up 0 bases and J gave up 0 bases, with 6 bases separating them. CDR3 residues: CASSLSGSSGNTIYF. CDR3 nucleotide sequence: TGTGCCAGCAGTTTATCGGGGAGCTCTGGAAACACCATATATTTT.

The chain couples TRBV5-1 to TRBJ2-7, with 11 bases that match TRBD1. This CDR3 is 16 amino acids long. V shed 3 bases, J shed 1 base, and the junction held 6 bases outside the gene matches. CDR1 and CDR2 from the germline V gene are SGHRS and YFSETQ. This CDR3 reads CASSSGTGGQSYEQYF. As DNA, the CDR3 is TGCGCCAGCAGCTCGGGGACAGGGGGACAATCCTACGAGCAGTACTTC.

CDR3: CASSDYREGPYGYTF. The CDR3 nucleotides are TGTGCCAGCAGTGACTATAGGGAGGGGCCCTATGGCTACACCTTC. This sequence joins TRBV6-4 and TRBJ1-2; D is perhaps TRBD1 (5 bases). The V gene's germline CDR1 is MRHNA and CDR2 SNTAGT. The CDR3 sequence is 15 residues long. Trimming pared 1 base from V and 4 bases from J, leaving 13 bases between.

The chain recombines TRBV4-1 with TRBJ1-2; 9 bases line up with TRBD1. The CDR3 runs 15 residues. V shed 2 bases, J shed 8 bases, and the junction held 9 bases outside the gene matches. Germline-derived CDR1 and CDR2 are MGHRA and YSYEKL. The CDR3 DNA reads TGCGCCAGCAGCCAACAGACAGGGGGGCTCGGCGGCTACACCTTC. It yields the protein CASSQQTGGLGGYTF.

The genes are TRBV11-2 and TRBJ2-1; D is possibly TRBD1 (5 bases). Trimming shortened V by 2 bases and J by 5 bases, and 13 bases separated the two germline ends. The CDR3 spans 15 residues. Germline-derived CDR1 and CDR2 are SGHAT and FQNNGV. The CDR3 here is CASSLMGHVNNEQFF. The DNA of the CDR3 is TGTGCCAGCAGCTTAATGGGGCACGTAAACAATGAGCAGTTCTTC.

This clone was counted only a few times. This sequence joins TRBV7-8 and TRBJ1-4, with 8 nucleotides matching TRBD1. Per germline, CDR1 SGHVS and CDR2 FQNEAQ. Trimming at V came to 4 bases and at J to 8 bases, leaving 9 bases not matched to a gene. There are 15 residues in the CDR3. The CDR3 DNA reads as TGTGCCAGCAGCTCGGACACTTACAGGGGGGAAAAACTGTTTTTT. Protein product: CASSSDTYRGEKLFF.

CDR3 region: CASRGENRGHRETQYF. The CDR3 DNA follows: TGTGCCAGTCGAGGGGAGAACAGGGGGCACCGAGAGACCCAGTACTTC. This chain links TRBV19 with TRBJ2-5; 9 bases are a match to TRBD1. CDR3 length: 16 amino acids. The germline V gene encodes CDR1 LNHDA and CDR2 SQIVND (reference sequence). J was trimmed by 4 bases and V by 8 bases; bases with no gene match: 14.

The chain links TRBV6-1 to TRBJ1-1, with 9 bases aligning to TRBD1. The CDR3 length is 15 residues. CDR1 MNHNS and CDR2 SASEGT come from the germline V gene. V was clipped by 3 bases and J by 4 bases; unmatched bases: 6. The CDR3 region has the DNA TGTGCCAGCAGTGAGACAGGGGGGAAGGGCACTGAAGCTTTCTTT. As protein: CASSETGGKGTEAFF.

The chain is built from TRBV27 and TRBJ1-2; 8 bases are a match to TRBD1. Germline CDR1 and CDR2: MNHEY and SMNVEV (reference sequence). The trim removed 5 bases at V and 5 bases at J, leaving 4 bases unmatched. The CDR3 consists of 13 residues. The CDR3 here is CASSPDRVYGYTF. CDR3 DNA sequence: TGTGCCAGCAGTCCGGACAGGGTATATGGCTACACCTTC.

The chain recombines TRBV28 with TRBJ1-4; D is unresolved. Trimming took off 5 bases at V and 6 bases at J, with 13 bases between the two ends. The length of the CDR3 is 14 residues. Germline V gene data show CDR1 as MDHEN and CDR2 as SYDVKM. For the CDR3, the DNA is TGTGCCAGCAGTCTCCGGGGAGCAGATGAAAAACTGTTTTTT. This encodes CASSLRGADEKLFF.

V and J are TRBV15 and TRBJ1-1; 9 bases map to TRBD1. The CDR3 runs 14 residues. Per germline, CDR1 LNHNV and CDR2 YYDKDF (reference sequence). The V and J ends lost 0 bases and 11 bases, in that order; junction bases with no gene match: 7. This CDR3 is CATSRDGTGRMAFF. As DNA, the CDR3 is TGTGCCACCAGCAGAGATGGGACAGGGAGAATGGCTTTCTTT.